The clone carrying this TCR beta chain was seen at least ten times. Each CDR3 protein is one row after TCRdb ran MiXCR on the 5' RACE reads. The table records 64,000 or so distinct CDR3 sequences, roughly 10% of them present only once. Time point reported: longitudinal time-point 1 (baseline). The data were taken from a study of neurological immune-mediated disorders. The CDR3 consists of 16 residues. Trimming left V 6 bases short and J 0 bases short, with 18 bases between. The germline gives CDR1 DFQATT, CDR2 SNEGSKA (reference sequence). The sample was PBMCs. This sequence joins TRBV20-1 and TRBJ2-1; a weak D match, TRBD2 (7 bases). The receptor comes from a man aged 25 to 40 in good health. The CDR3 spells CSAPAGQLYSYNEQFF. The CDR3 DNA sequence: TGCAGTGCGCCAGCGGGACAACTATACTCCTACAATGAGCAGTTCTTC.